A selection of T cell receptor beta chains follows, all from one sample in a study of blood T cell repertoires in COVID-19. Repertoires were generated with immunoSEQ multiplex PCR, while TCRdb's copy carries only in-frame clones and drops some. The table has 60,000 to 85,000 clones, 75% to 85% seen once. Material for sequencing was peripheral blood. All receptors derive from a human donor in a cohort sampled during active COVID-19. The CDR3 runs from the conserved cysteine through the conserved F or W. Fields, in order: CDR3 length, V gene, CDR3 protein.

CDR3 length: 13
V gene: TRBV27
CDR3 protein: CASSPWPPYEQYF

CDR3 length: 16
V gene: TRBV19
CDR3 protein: CASSRWAQGARDEQFF

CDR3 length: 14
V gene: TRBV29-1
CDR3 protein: CSVEDGTANEKLFF

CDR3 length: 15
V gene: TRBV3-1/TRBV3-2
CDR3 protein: CASSQDGGASYEQYF

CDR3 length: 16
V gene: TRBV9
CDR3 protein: CASSQPVAGVRETQYF

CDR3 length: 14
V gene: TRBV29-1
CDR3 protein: CSVVRSSSYNEQFF

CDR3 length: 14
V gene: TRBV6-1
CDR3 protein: CASSDSPPRETQYF

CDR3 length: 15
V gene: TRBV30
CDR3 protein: CAWSVPTGRANEQYF

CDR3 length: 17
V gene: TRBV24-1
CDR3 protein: CATSEARLSGRPYEQYF

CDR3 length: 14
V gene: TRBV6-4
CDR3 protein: CASSPQGTNYGYTF

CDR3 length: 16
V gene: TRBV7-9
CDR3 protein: CASSFGTGGVTGELFF

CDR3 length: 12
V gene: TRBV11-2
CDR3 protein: CASSLAGTEAFF

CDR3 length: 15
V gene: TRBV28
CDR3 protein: CASPGAGYSNQPQHF

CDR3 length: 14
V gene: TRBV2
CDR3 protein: CASTEAGATDTQYF

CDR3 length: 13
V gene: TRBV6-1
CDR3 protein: CASSEAGGEKLFF

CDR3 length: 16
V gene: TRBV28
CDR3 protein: CASSSLGLAGLNREFF

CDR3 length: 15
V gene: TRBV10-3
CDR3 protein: CAISGTGTPRDEQYF

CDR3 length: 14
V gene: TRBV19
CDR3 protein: CASSRLAGVYEQYF

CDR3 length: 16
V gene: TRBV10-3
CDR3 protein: CAISEAGTTGDSPLHF

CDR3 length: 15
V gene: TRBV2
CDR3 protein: CASSGFSLAKNIQYF

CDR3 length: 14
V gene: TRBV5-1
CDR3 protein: CASSFTAGSEGYTF

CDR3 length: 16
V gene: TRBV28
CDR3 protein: CASSFSIRQVGTEAFF

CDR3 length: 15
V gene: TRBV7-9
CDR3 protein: CASSLGDRIESPLHF

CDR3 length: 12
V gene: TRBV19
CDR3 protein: CASSSGGYGYTF

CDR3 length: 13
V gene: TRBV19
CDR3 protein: CASTGLSKETQYF

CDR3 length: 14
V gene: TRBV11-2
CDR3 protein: CASSKGQGAGELFF

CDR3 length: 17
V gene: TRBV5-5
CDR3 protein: CASSLGVPSGRAYEQFF

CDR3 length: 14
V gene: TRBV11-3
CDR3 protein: CASSSGQGNHEQYF

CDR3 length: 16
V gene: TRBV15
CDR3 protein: CATSRERRSGANVLTF

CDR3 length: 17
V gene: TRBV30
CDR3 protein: CAWSVPTSGGRMGTQYF

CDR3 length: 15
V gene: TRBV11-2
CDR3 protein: CASSLAAGTTYEQYF

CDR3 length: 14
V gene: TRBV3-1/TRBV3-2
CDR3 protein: CASSHTGDAYEQYF

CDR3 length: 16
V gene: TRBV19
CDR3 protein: CASSYSGRGGTGELFF

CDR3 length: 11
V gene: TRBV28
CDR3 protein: CASTTDTEAFF

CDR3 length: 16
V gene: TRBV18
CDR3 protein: CASSPGLAGGNNEQFF

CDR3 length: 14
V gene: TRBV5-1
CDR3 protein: CASSSPGGDYGYTF

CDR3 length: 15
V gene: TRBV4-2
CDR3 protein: CASSQEGGERETQYF

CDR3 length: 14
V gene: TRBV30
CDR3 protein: CAWRIGGTTDTQYF

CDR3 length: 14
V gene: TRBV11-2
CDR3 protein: CASSLGETGVGYTF

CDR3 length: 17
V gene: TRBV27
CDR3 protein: CASSPLYTQELTGELFF

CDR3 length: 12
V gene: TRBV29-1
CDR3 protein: CSVGWGGTEAFF

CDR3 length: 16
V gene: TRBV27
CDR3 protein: CASSLYQNPSYNEQFF

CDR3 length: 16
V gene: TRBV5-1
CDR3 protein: CASSRIPPEDTDTQYF

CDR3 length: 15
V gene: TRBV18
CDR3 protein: CASSPRGPNTGELFF